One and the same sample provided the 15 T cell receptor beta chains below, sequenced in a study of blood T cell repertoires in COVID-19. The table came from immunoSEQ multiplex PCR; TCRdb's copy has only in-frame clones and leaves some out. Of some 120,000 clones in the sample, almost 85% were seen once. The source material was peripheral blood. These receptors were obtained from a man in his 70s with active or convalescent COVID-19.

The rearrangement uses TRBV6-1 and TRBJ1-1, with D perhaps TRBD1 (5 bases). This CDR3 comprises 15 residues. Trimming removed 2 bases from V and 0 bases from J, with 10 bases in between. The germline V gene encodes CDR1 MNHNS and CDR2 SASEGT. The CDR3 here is CASSETPTVNTEAFF. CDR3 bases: TGTGCCAGCAGTGAAACCCCGACAGTGAACACTGAAGCTTTCTTT.

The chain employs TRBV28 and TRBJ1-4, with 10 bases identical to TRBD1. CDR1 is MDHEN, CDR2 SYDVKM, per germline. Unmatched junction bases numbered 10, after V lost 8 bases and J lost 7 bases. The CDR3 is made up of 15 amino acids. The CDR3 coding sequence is TGTGCCAGCGGCGGATACGGGACAGGGGTTGAAAAACTGTTTTTT. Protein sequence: CASGGYGTGVEKLFF.

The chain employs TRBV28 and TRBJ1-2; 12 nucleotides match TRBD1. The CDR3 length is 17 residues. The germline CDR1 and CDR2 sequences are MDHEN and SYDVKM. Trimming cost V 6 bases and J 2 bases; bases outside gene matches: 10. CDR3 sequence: CASRQGQGATSNYGYTF. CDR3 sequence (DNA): TGTGCCAGCAGGCAGGGACAGGGGGCTACTTCAAACTATGGCTACACCTTC.

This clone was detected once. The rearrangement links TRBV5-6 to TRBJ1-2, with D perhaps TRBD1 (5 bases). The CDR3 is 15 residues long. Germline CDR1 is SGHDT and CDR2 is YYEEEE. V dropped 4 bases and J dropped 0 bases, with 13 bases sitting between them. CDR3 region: CASSLGAGTNYGYTF. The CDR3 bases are TGTGCCAGCAGCCTGGGTGCAGGGACTAACTATGGCTACACCTTC.

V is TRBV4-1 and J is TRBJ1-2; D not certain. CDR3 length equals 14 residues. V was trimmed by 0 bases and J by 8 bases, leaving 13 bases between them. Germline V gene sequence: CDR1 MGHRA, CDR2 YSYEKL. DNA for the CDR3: TGCGCCAGCAGCCAAGATTTGAGGGTTCAGGGCTACACCTTC. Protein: CASSQDLRVQGYTF.

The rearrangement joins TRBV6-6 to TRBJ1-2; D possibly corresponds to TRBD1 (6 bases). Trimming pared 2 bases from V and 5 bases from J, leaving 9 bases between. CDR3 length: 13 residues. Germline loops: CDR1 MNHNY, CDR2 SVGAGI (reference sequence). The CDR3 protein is CASSYNGQYGYTF. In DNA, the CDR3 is TGTGCCAGCAGTTACAACGGACAGTATGGCTACACCTTC.

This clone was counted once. For the CDR3, the DNA is TGTGCCAGCAGCAAAGACAGGGGGAATTCACCCCTCCACTTT. Protein sequence: CASSKDRGNSPLHF. V gene TRBV7-9 combines with J gene TRBJ1-6; 9 bases line up with TRBD1. Germline V gene data show CDR1 as SEHNR and CDR2 as FQNEAQ (reference sequence). V lost 5 bases to trimming and J lost 7 bases; unmatched junction nucleotides: 3. CDR3 size: 14 residues.

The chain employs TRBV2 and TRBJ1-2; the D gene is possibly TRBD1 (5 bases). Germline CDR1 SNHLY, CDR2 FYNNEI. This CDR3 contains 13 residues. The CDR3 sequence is CATKGAGTYGYTF. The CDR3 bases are TGTGCTACAAAAGGGGCAGGGACTTATGGCTACACCTTC. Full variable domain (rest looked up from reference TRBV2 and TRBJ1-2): EPEVTQTPSHQVTQMGQEVILRCVPISNHLYFYWYRQILGQKVEFLVSFYNNEISEKSEIFDDQFSVERPDGSNFTLKIRSTKLEDSAMYFCATKGAGTYGYTFGSGTRLTVV.

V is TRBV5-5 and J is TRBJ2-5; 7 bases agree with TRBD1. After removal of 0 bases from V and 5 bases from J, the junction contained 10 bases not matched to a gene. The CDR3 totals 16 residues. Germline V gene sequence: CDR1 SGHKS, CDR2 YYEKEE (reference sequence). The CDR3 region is CASSLAWDRWEETQYF. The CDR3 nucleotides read TGTGCCAGCAGCTTGGCTTGGGACAGATGGGAGGAGACCCAGTACTTC.

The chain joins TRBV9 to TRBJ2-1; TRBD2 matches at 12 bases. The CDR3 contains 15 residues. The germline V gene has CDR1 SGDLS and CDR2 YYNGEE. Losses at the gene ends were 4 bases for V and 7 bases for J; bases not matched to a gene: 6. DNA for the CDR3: TGTGCCAGCAGCCTAGCGGGGGGGCACTTGAATGAGCAGTTCTTC. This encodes CASSLAGGHLNEQFF. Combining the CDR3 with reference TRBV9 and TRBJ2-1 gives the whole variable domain DSGVTQTPKHLITATGQRVTLRCSPRSGDLSVYWYQQSLDQGLQFLIQYYNGEERAKGNILERFSAQQFPDLHSELNLSSLELGDSALYFCASSLAGGHLNEQFFGPGTRLTVL.

The CDR3 region is CASSKRPSGGQNNEQFF. The CDR3 DNA sequence: TGTGCCAGCAGCAAACGTCCTAGCGGGGGGCAAAACAATGAGCAGTTCTTC. The genes are TRBV6-2 or TRBV6-3 and TRBJ2-1, with TRBD2 matching 11 bases. Trimming at V came to 6 bases and at J to 5 bases, leaving 12 bases not matched to a gene. This CDR3 spans 17 amino acids. Germline lookup yields CDR1 MNHEY and CDR2 SVGEGT.

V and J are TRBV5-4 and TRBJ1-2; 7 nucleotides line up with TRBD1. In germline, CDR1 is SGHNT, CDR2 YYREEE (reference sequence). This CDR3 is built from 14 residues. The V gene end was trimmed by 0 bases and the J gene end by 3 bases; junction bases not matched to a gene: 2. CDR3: CASSLEGADYGYTF. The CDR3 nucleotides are TGTGCCAGCAGCTTGGAGGGGGCGGACTATGGCTACACCTTC.

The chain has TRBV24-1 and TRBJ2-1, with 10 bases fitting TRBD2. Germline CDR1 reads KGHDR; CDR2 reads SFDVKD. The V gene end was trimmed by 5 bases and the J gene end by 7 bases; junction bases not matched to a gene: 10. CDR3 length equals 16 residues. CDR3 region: CATSASAGGARNEQFF. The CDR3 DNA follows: TGTGCCACCAGTGCCTCAGCGGGGGGGGCGCGGAATGAGCAGTTCTTC.

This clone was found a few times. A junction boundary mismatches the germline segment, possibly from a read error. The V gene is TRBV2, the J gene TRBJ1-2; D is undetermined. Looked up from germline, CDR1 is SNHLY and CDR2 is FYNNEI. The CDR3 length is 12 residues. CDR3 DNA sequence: TGTGCCAGCAGCCCCTCGGACTATGGCCACACCTTC. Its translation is CASSPSDYGHTF.

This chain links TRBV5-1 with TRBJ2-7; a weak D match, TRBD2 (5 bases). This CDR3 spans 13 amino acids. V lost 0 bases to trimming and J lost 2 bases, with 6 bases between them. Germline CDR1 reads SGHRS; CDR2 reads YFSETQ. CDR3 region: CASSLERAYEQYF. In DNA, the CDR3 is TGCGCCAGCAGCTTGGAGAGGGCCTACGAGCAGTACTTC. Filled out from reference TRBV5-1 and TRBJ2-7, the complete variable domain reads KAGVTQTPRYLIKTRGQQVTLSCSPISGHRSVSWYQQTPGQGLQFLFEYFSETQRNKGNFPGRFSGRQFSNSRSEMNVSTLELGDSALYLCASSLERAYEQYFGPGTRLTVT.